The 13 T cell receptor beta chains below were found in one sample sequenced in a study of control samples from healthy donors and cancer patients. The repertoire was sequenced with immunoSEQ multiplex PCR; TCRdb's copy has only in-frame clones and lacks some. The sample contains approximately 140,000 clones, 91% of which appear only once. Sequencing was done on a sample of blood. All receptors derive from a man between 18 and 29 years old in good health.

This chain links TRBV4-1 with TRBJ2-3; D unclear. Germline V lookup: CDR1 MGHRA, CDR2 YSYEKL. The CDR3 is 16 amino acids. V was trimmed by 4 bases and J by 2 bases, leaving 16 bases between them. The CDR3 here is CASSRVGSGNTDTQYF. The CDR3 DNA reads as TGCGCCAGCAGCCGAGTTGGGTCTGGGAACACAGATACGCAGTATTTT.

The V call is TRBV5-5, the J call TRBJ1-4, with a weak D call TRBD1 (6 bases). This CDR3 comprises 14 residues. Trimming took 2 bases from V and 8 from J, leaving 13 bases between them. Germline V lookup: CDR1 SGHKS, CDR2 YYEKEE (reference sequence). CDR3 sequence reads: CASSFQGSEEKLFF. In DNA form, the CDR3 reads TGTGCCAGCAGCTTTCAGGGGAGTGAGGAAAAACTGTTTTTT.

The chain is built from TRBV6-5 and TRBJ2-3; D gene uncertain. The CDR3 loop spans 13 amino acids. CDR1 and CDR2 from the germline V gene are MNHEY and SVGAGI. V was pared by 2 bases and J by 6 bases, with 9 bases between. CDR3 nucleotide sequence: TGTGCCAGCAGTTACCGGGTTCAGGATACGCAGTATTTT. It specifies CASSYRVQDTQYF.

CDR3 region: CARSQRTGRLSNQPQHF. CDR3 coding DNA: TGTGCCAGAAGCCAAAGGACAGGGAGGTTGAGCAATCAGCCCCAGCATTTT. The chain joins TRBV5-3 to TRBJ1-5, with TRBD1 identical over 8 bases. TRBV5-3 is assigned to the ORF class and has an uncertain function. The V and J ends lost 4 bases and 1 base, in that order; junction bases with no gene match: 10. The CDR3 is 17 amino acids.

The CDR3 is CASSPRSGGALNSPLHF. The CDR3, as DNA: TGTGCCAGCAGCCCCCGTTCGGGGGGGGCCCTAAATTCACCCCTCCACTTT. The chain is built from TRBV7-8 and TRBJ1-6, with a possible D match to TRBD1 (6 bases). The V end lost 5 bases, the J end lost 7 bases, and 21 bases lay between the germline ends. CDR3 length: 17 residues. Germline CDR1 SGHVS, CDR2 FQNEAQ.

The chain employs TRBV5-6 and TRBJ2-7; 10 nucleotides align to TRBD2. Losses at the gene ends were 0 bases for V and 4 bases for J; bases not matched to a gene: 1. CDR1 and CDR2 from the germline V gene are SGHDT and YYEEEE. This CDR3 region has 14 residues. DNA for the CDR3: TGTGCCAGCAGCTTGGCTAGCGGGGGTTACGAGCAGTACTTC. This sequence encodes CASSLASGGYEQYF.

The rearrangement links TRBV10-3 to TRBJ2-4, with a weak D call TRBD2 (5 bases). V shed 3 bases and J shed 6 bases, with 9 bases lying between them. Germline-derived CDR1 and CDR2 are ENHRY and SYGVKD. CDR3 length: 13 residues. CDR3: CAISDGLRNIQYF. CDR3 DNA sequence: TGTGCCATCAGTGACGGACTGCGAAACATTCAGTACTTC.

V gene TRBV5-1 combines with J gene TRBJ1-5, with TRBD1 matching over 7 bases. This CDR3 is built from 16 residues. Germline V gene data show CDR1 as SGHRS and CDR2 as YFSETQ. V was clipped by 0 bases and J by 2 bases; unmatched bases: 5. This CDR3 is CASSLGGQGGNQPQHF. Written as DNA, the CDR3 is TGCGCCAGCAGCTTGGGTGGGCAGGGGGGCAATCAGCCCCAGCATTTT.

The rearrangement uses TRBV18 and TRBJ1-1, with D unclear. The CDR3 runs 15 residues. Germline V lookup: CDR1 KGHSH, CDR2 LQKENI. The V end was cut by 6 bases, the J end by 0 bases, with 14 bases between. The CDR3 sequence: CASSPPRLVNTEAFF. The CDR3 coding sequence is TGTGCCAGCTCTCCCCCCCGACTGGTGAACACTGAAGCTTTCTTT.

The CDR3 region is CASSYSGLGSYNEQFF. The CDR3 region has the DNA TGTGCCAGCAGTTACTCCGGACTAGGCTCCTACAATGAGCAGTTCTTC. This chain uses TRBV6-5 with TRBJ2-1; TRBD2 aligns across 7 bases. The CDR3 sequence is 16 residues long. Per germline, CDR1 MNHEY and CDR2 SVGAGI. Losses at the gene ends were 0 bases for V and 0 bases for J; bases not matched to a gene: 2.

The rearrangement joins TRBV10-3 to TRBJ1-1, with D unresolved. Trimming took 6 bases from V and 1 from J, leaving 9 bases between them. Per the germline V gene, CDR1 is ENHRY and CDR2 is SYGVKD. This CDR3 has 13 residues. CDR3: CAIRPDGNTEAFF. In DNA form, the CDR3 reads TGTGCCATCAGGCCGGACGGGAACACTGAAGCTTTCTTT.

The CDR3 here is CASSLSIDGYTF. The CDR3 nucleotides are TGTGCCAGCAGCTTATCTATAGACGGCTACACCTTC. This sequence joins TRBV5-5 and TRBJ1-2; D is ambiguous. This CDR3 is built from 12 residues. Deletions cut 2 bases from V and 8 bases from J, with 10 bases between. From germline, CDR1 is SGHKS and CDR2 YYEKEE (reference sequence).

In DNA, the CDR3 is TGTGCCAGCAGTTTCTTGGGTCAGCCCCAGCATTTT. As protein: CASSFLGQPQHF. The chain joins TRBV27 to TRBJ1-5; no firm D call. The V and J ends lost 3 bases and 6 bases respectively, with 6 bases between them. The V gene's germline CDR1 is MNHEY and CDR2 SMNVEV (reference sequence). This CDR3 has 12 amino acids.